These 32 T cell receptor beta chains were all obtained from the same sample, sequenced in a study of blood T cell repertoires in COVID-19. Clones were read by immunoSEQ multiplex PCR, and TCRdb kept only the in-frame ones, dropping some. The table lists fewer than 130,000 clones, less than 85% of them singletons. Material for sequencing was peripheral blood. The receptors stem from an elderly woman with acute or convalescent COVID-19.

V is TRBV4-2 and J is TRBJ2-1; tentatively, D is TRBD1 (6 bases). The germline V gene encodes CDR1 LGHNA and CDR2 YNFKEQ. Trimming pared 1 base from V and 5 bases from J, leaving 12 bases between. The CDR3 contains 15 residues. CDR3 region: CASSQGTATDNEQFF. CDR3 DNA: TGTGCCAGCAGCCAAGGGACAGCCACCGACAATGAGCAGTTCTTC.

The V call is TRBV19, the J call TRBJ2-1; a weak D match, TRBD1 (8 bases). CDR3 length equals 15 residues. The germline V gene encodes CDR1 LNHDA and CDR2 SQIVND (reference sequence). V lost 5 bases and J 3 bases, leaving 14 bases between the germline ends. In nucleotides, the CDR3 is TGTGCCAGTAGTGAACAGGGGGGGCTCTACAATGAGCAGTTCTTC. It codes for CASSEQGGLYNEQFF. Drawing the rest from reference TRBV19 and TRBJ2-1, the complete variable domain is DGGITQSPKYLFRKEGQNVTLSCEQNLNHDAMYWYRQDPGQGLRLIYYSQIVNDFQKGDIAEGYSVSREKKESFPLTVTSAQKNPTAFYLCASSEQGGLYNEQFFGPGTRLTVL.

The rearrangement links TRBV3-1 (or the pseudogene TRBV3-2) to TRBJ2-1, with a weak D call TRBD2 (6 bases). Germline assignment: CDR1 LGHDT and CDR2 YNNKEL (reference sequence). V was clipped by 0 bases and J by 4 bases, with 10 bases between them. This CDR3 comprises 15 residues. CDR3 sequence: CASSQDEGLYNEQFF. The CDR3 bases are TGTGCCAGCAGCCAAGACGAAGGACTATACAATGAGCAGTTCTTC.

The chain uses TRBV10-1 and TRBJ2-2; a possible D gene is TRBD1 (5 bases). From germline, CDR1 is WNHNN and CDR2 SYGVQD (reference sequence). The CDR3 spans 13 residues. V was shortened by 6 bases and J by 3 bases, with 8 bases between the two germline ends. CDR3 residues: CASRSRDTGELFF. The CDR3 DNA reads TGCGCCAGCAGAAGCAGGGACACCGGGGAGCTGTTTTTT.

V usage is TRBV11-2 and J usage is TRBJ2-7, with TRBD2 matching over 7 bases. The CDR3 spans 12 residues. In germline, CDR1 is SGHAT, CDR2 FQNNGV. CDR3 DNA: TGTGCAGCAGGGCGGGAGTGGTACGAGCAGTACTTC. It yields the protein CAAGREWYEQYF.

The V and J genes are TRBV9 and TRBJ2-5; TRBD1 matches 8 bases. CDR3 length: 13 residues. Unmatched junction bases numbered 0, after V lost 2 bases and J lost 3 bases. The germline V gene has CDR1 SGDLS and CDR2 YYNGEE. The CDR3 nucleotides are TGTGCCAGCAGCGTGACAGGGGAAGAGACCCAGTACTTC. Its translation: CASSVTGEETQYF.

This chain connects TRBV5-6 to TRBJ2-1; a possible D gene is TRBD2 (5 bases). The germline gives CDR1 SGHDT, CDR2 YYEEEE. Trimming removed 0 bases at V and 1 base at J, with 14 bases between. This CDR3 contains 17 residues. CDR3 DNA sequence: TGTGCCAGCAGCTTGGACGGGCTAGCTTCTTCCTACAATGAGCAGTTCTTC. Translated: CASSLDGLASSYNEQFF. Full variable domain (missing parts from reference TRBV5-6 and TRBJ2-1): DAGVTQSPTHLIKTRGQQVTLRCSPKSGHDTVSWYQQALGQGPQFIFQYYEEEERQRGNFPDRFSGHQFPNYSSELNVNALLLGDSALYLCASSLDGLASSYNEQFFGPGTRLTVL.

V and J are TRBV4-2 and TRBJ2-3; 9 bases line up with TRBD2. From germline, CDR1 is LGHNA and CDR2 YNFKEQ. V was clipped by 4 bases and J by 3 bases; unmatched bases: 11. This CDR3 contains 17 residues. CDR3 bases: TGTGCCAGCAGCCCCTTAGGGACTAGCACTTTTACAGATACGCAGTATTTT. Translation gives CASSPLGTSTFTDTQYF.

The rearrangement joins TRBV7-8 to TRBJ1-5; 8 bases match TRBD1. The CDR3 spans 14 residues. The V segment lost 5 bases and the J segment 4 bases; nucleotides outside the gene matches: 4. CDR1 is SGHVS and CDR2 is FQNEAQ in the germline V gene. The CDR3, as DNA: TGTGCCAGCAGCCAGGGACAGGTAAATCAGCCCCAGCATTTT. Translating gives CASSQGQVNQPQHF.

This clone has just one count. J is TRBJ2-2 and V is TRBV7-9; TRBD1 might be the D (6 bases). Trimming took 7 bases from V and 8 from J, leaving 14 bases between them. The V gene's germline CDR1 is SEHNR and CDR2 FQNEAQ (reference sequence). The CDR3 sequence is 13 residues long. The CDR3 DNA sequence: TGTGCCAGCATCAACAGGGAAGGGGGGGAGCTGTTTTTT. Protein product: CASINREGGELFF.

This clone was observed once. The chain joins TRBV12-3 or TRBV12-4 to TRBJ1-1; D gene unclear. Trimming removed 4 bases at V and 1 base at J, with 7 bases between. The CDR3 is 13 amino acids. In nucleotides, the CDR3 is TGTGCCAGCAGTTACCCAGAGAACACTGAAGCTTTCTTT. This codes for CASSYPENTEAFF.

This chain links TRBV7-9 with TRBJ1-4, with TRBD1 matching over 9 bases. With V trimmed by 3 bases and J by 7 bases, 3 bases remained unmatched. The CDR3 length is 14 residues. Germline loops: CDR1 SEHNR, CDR2 FQNEAQ (reference sequence). CDR3: CASSFGTGSEKLFF. CDR3 bases: TGTGCCAGCAGCTTCGGGACAGGGTCTGAAAAACTGTTTTTT.

The chain combines TRBV5-1 with TRBJ2-7; 11 bases line up with TRBD1. The CDR3 is 14 residues long. Germline trimming cut 4 bases from V and 3 bases from J; bases unmatched to any gene: 3. Looked up from germline, CDR1 is SGHRS and CDR2 is YFSETQ. The CDR3 region has the DNA TGCGCCAGCAGCGGACAGGGGGCGAGCTACGAGCAGTACTTC. Translating it yields CASSGQGASYEQYF.

This chain's CDR3 is CASNNREGELFF. Here the CDR3 DNA reads TGTGCCAGTAACAACCGGGAGGGGGAGCTGTTTTTT. The chain has TRBV19 and TRBJ2-2, with D maybe TRBD2 (6 bases). Germline values: CDR1 LNHDA, CDR2 SQIVND (reference sequence). V lost 7 bases, J lost 8 bases, and 11 bases lay in between. CDR3 length: 12 amino acids.

The chain carries TRBV5-1 and TRBJ2-5; 11 bases align to TRBD2. CDR1 and CDR2 from the germline V gene are SGHRS and YFSETQ. This CDR3 has 14 amino acids. The J segment lost 3 bases and the V segment lost 4 bases, leaving 2 bases of the junction unmatched. CDR3 residues: CASSTGLAEETQYF. CDR3 DNA sequence: TGCGCCAGCAGCACGGGACTAGCGGAAGAGACCCAGTACTTC.

This chain connects TRBV5-1 to TRBJ2-1; 7 positions match TRBD1. The ends lost 4 bases at V and 11 bases at J; junction bases unmatched: 12. The germline V gene has CDR1 SGHRS and CDR2 YFSETQ. The CDR3 runs to 14 residues. The CDR3 DNA follows: TGCGCCAGCAGCCTGAGTGAGGGGGCGCGCAAGCAGTTCTTC. Its translation is CASSLSEGARKQFF.

The chain uses TRBV7-8 and TRBJ1-3; weak D call: TRBD1 (6 bases). The CDR3 loop spans 15 amino acids. Germline lookup yields CDR1 SGHVS and CDR2 FQNEAQ. Trimming stripped 5 bases from V and 0 bases from J, with 11 bases between. The CDR3 sequence is CASSLGQYSGNTIYF. The CDR3 bases are TGTGCCAGCAGCCTAGGACAGTACTCTGGAAACACCATATATTTT.

V is TRBV28 and J is TRBJ2-2, with 11 nucleotides matching TRBD2. CDR1 is MDHEN and CDR2 is SYDVKM in the germline V gene. The CDR3 is 15 residues long. The trim removed 2 bases at V and 5 bases at J, leaving 1 base unmatched. The CDR3 loop is CASSLASGRTGELFF. The CDR3 DNA follows: TGTGCCAGCAGTTTAGCTAGCGGGAGGACCGGGGAGCTGTTTTTT.

The V gene is TRBV21-1, the J gene TRBJ2-1; no check of the table's D call, TRBD2, against the DNA was made. TRBV21-1 counts as a pseudogene. The CDR3 covers 21 residues. The CDR3 bases are TGTGCCAGCAGCAAAGGATCCAGGGTCTCTAGCGGGAGAGGGCCCTACAATGAGCAGTTCTTC. Amino acids: CASSKGSRVSSGRGPYNEQFF.

The V gene is TRBV5-1, the J gene TRBJ2-1, with D perhaps TRBD2 (7 bases). The CDR3 has 15 amino acids. Germline V gene sequence: CDR1 SGHRS, CDR2 YFSETQ. Trimming took 1 base from V and 4 from J, leaving 12 bases between them. The CDR3 DNA sequence: TGCGCCAGCAGCTTGTCGGGGGGCGGATACAATGAGCAGTTCTTC. Translation gives CASSLSGGGYNEQFF.

The chain combines TRBV28 with TRBJ1-5, with D possibly matching TRBD1 (5 bases). The germline gives CDR1 MDHEN, CDR2 SYDVKM. The CDR3 contains 14 residues. Trimming took off 4 bases at V and 4 bases at J, with 11 bases between the two ends. DNA of the CDR3: TGTGCCAGCAGTTATGGGGCCGAGAATCAGCCCCAGCATTTT. Protein sequence: CASSYGAENQPQHF. Looking up the rest from reference TRBV28 and TRBJ1-5 gives the full variable domain: DVKVTQSSRYLVKRTGEKVFLECVQDMDHENMFWYRQDPGLGLRLIYFSYDVKMKEKGDIPEGYSVSREKKERFSLILESASTNQTSMYLCASSYGAENQPQHFGDGTRLSIL.

The chain carries TRBV6-1 and TRBJ1-4, with TRBD1 as a possible D gene (5 bases). The CDR3 extends over 12 amino acids. V gave up 1 base and J gave up 11 bases, with 8 bases separating them. CDR1 and CDR2 (germline): MNHNS, SASEGT. The CDR3 DNA is TGTGCCAGCAGTGAAGTCAGGGATAAACTGTTTTTT. It encodes CASSEVRDKLFF.

The V and J genes are TRBV5-1 and TRBJ2-1; TRBD2 agrees at 9 bases. V shed 1 base and J 3 bases; nucleotides not matched to a gene: 5. This CDR3 is built from 16 residues. Germline assignment: CDR1 SGHRS and CDR2 YFSETQ. The CDR3 DNA is TGCGCCAGCAGCTTGTCGACTAGCGGTTACTACAATGAGCAGTTCTTC. Translated, it gives CASSLSTSGYYNEQFF. Full variable domain (missing parts from reference TRBV5-1 and TRBJ2-1): KAGVTQTPRYLIKTRGQQVTLSCSPISGHRSVSWYQQTPGQGLQFLFEYFSETQRNKGNFPGRFSGRQFSNSRSEMNVSTLELGDSALYLCASSLSTSGYYNEQFFGPGTRLTVL.

The chain recombines TRBV5-1 with TRBJ1-4, with 8 bases fitting TRBD1. This CDR3 is 17 amino acids long. V lost 0 bases, J lost 3 bases, and 7 bases stayed unmatched. CDR1 and CDR2 (germline): SGHRS, YFSETQ. CDR3: CASSLGQGALANEKLFF. CDR3 sequence (DNA): TGCGCCAGCAGCTTGGGCCAGGGGGCACTAGCTAATGAAAAACTGTTTTTT.

V is TRBV6-1 and J is TRBJ2-7; tentative D call: TRBD2 (6 bases). V lost 3 bases and J 4 bases, leaving 13 bases between the germline ends. The germline V gene encodes CDR1 MNHNS and CDR2 SASEGT. CDR3 length: 14 amino acids. CDR3 coding DNA: TGTGCCAGCAGTGAGACCGGGGGTGAATACGAGCAGTACTTC. Residues: CASSETGGEYEQYF.

The J gene is TRBJ2-1, the V gene TRBV7-9, with D possibly being TRBD2 (6 bases). From germline, CDR1 is SEHNR and CDR2 FQNEAQ (reference sequence). The germline V and J ends were trimmed by 6 bases and 7 bases, with 19 bases remaining between them. The CDR3 loop spans 15 amino acids. CDR3 DNA sequence: TGTGCCAGCAGGACGGGATGGAGGGGAATAAATGAGCAGTTCTTC. Protein product: CASRTGWRGINEQFF.

The rearrangement uses TRBV5-1 and TRBJ2-1, with TRBD2 matching over 9 bases. The V segment lost 2 bases and the J segment 8 bases; nucleotides outside the gene matches: 8. The CDR3 length is 15 residues. Looked up from germline, CDR1 is SGHRS and CDR2 is YFSETQ. CDR3 bases: TGCGCCAGCAGCTTTTTGGGACTAGCCTTGGATGAGCAGTTCTTC. Protein product: CASSFLGLALDEQFF.

The chain uses TRBV11-2 and TRBJ1-1; TRBD1 aligns across 9 bases. The CDR3 spans 14 residues. Germline CDR1 is SGHAT and CDR2 is FQNNGV. V shed 4 bases and J 6 bases; nucleotides not matched to a gene: 6. The CDR3: CASSSSGTGPEAFF. CDR3 in DNA: TGTGCCAGCAGCTCGTCCGGGACAGGGCCTGAAGCTTTCTTT.

This chain links TRBV18 with TRBJ1-6; TRBD1 aligns across 10 bases. With V trimmed by 5 bases and J by 2 bases, 27 bases remained unmatched. The CDR3 has 24 amino acids. CDR1 is KGHSH and CDR2 is LQKENI in the germline V gene. CDR3 bases: TGTGCCAGCTCATACCAACCCAGGGACAGGGGAAGGGGAGGTCATTCCGCCTATAATTCACCCCTCCACTTT. It codes for CASSYQPRDRGRGGHSAYNSPLHF. Drawing the rest from reference TRBV18 and TRBJ1-6, the complete variable domain is NAGVMQNPRHLVRRRGQEARLRCSPMKGHSHVYWYRQLPEEGLKFMVYLQKENIIDESGMPKERFSAEFPKEGPSILRIQQVVRGDSAAYFCASSYQPRDRGRGGHSAYNSPLHFGNGTRLTVT.

The chain joins TRBV20-1 to TRBJ2-5; D remains unclear. Trimming stripped 3 bases from V and 0 bases from J, with 8 bases between. The CDR3 is made up of 13 amino acids. Germline assignment: CDR1 DFQATT and CDR2 SNEGSKA (reference sequence). This chain's CDR3 is CSASLTDQETQYF. The CDR3 DNA reads as TGCAGTGCTAGTCTTACAGACCAAGAGACCCAGTACTTC.

The V call is TRBV18, the J call TRBJ1-1; D might be TRBD1 (6 bases). Deletions cut 3 bases from V and 10 bases from J, with 18 bases between. There are 14 residues in the CDR3. Germline CDR1 reads KGHSH; CDR2 reads LQKENI. In DNA form, the CDR3 reads TGTGCCAGCTCACCGGCATCAGGGGAAAGGAGAGCTTTCTTT. Translation gives CASSPASGERRAFF.

This clone has only a few counts. This chain connects TRBV27 to TRBJ2-7, with D perhaps matching TRBD1 (6 bases). Germline CDR1 MNHEY, CDR2 SMNVEV (reference sequence). Trimming took off 6 bases at V and 11 bases at J, with 29 bases between the two ends. This CDR3 is 16 amino acids long. This chain's CDR3 is CASRATQQGTHPPEYF. The DNA of the CDR3 is TGTGCCAGCAGAGCGACCCAACAGGGAACACACCCCCCCGAGTACTTC.